The 30 T cell receptor beta chains given below trace back to one sample, sequenced in a study of blood T cell repertoires in COVID-19. The protocol was immunoSEQ multiplex PCR, while the TCRdb copy is restricted to in-frame clones and leaves out a portion. The sample includes some 120,000 clones, around 78% of them seen just once. The sample taken for sequencing was peripheral blood. Receptor source: a man aged 30-40 years with acute or convalescent COVID-19.

V is TRBV4-2 and J is TRBJ2-5, with TRBD2 identical over 8 bases. This CDR3 comprises 18 residues. V lost 1 base to trimming and J lost 2 bases; unmatched junction nucleotides: 12. CDR1 and CDR2 from the germline V gene are LGHNA and YNFKEQ. This CDR3 reads CASSQGSTGGKLQETQYF. The CDR3 DNA is TGTGCCAGCAGCCAAGGATCTACGGGAGGGAAACTACAAGAGACCCAGTACTTC.

The rearrangement uses TRBV2 and TRBJ2-1; perhaps TRBD1 as D (6 bases). Germline CDR1 SNHLY, CDR2 FYNNEI. V shed 6 bases and J shed 7 bases, with 22 bases lying between them. The CDR3 extends over 16 amino acids. The CDR3 is CASRVPSWAGENEQFF. The DNA of the CDR3 is TGTGCCAGCAGGGTGCCCTCGTGGGCAGGGGAAAATGAGCAGTTCTTC.

This clone appeared once. The chain carries TRBV5-6 and TRBJ2-1, with D perhaps TRBD2 (5 bases). V was pared by 3 bases and J by 16 bases, with 17 bases between. CDR1 SGHDT and CDR2 YYEEEE come from the germline V gene. The CDR3 totals 12 residues. The CDR3 here is CASSSRRTGSFF. DNA of the CDR3: TGTGCCAGCAGCTCGAGGCGGACTGGATCTTTCTTC. The full variable domain, completed using reference TRBV5-6 and TRBJ2-1, is DAGVTQSPTHLIKTRGQQVTLRCSPKSGHDTVSWYQQALGQGPQFIFQYYEEEERQRGNFPDRFSGHQFPNYSSELNVNALLLGDSALYLCASSSRRTGSFFGPGTRLTVL.

The chain is built from TRBV10-3 and TRBJ1-5; D gene unclear. Germline assignment: CDR1 ENHRY and CDR2 SYGVKD. Trimming shortened V by 5 bases and J by 1 base, and 12 bases separated the two germline ends. The CDR3 is made up of 15 amino acids. CDR3 amino acids: CAISPFDTSNQPQHF. The CDR3 DNA reads as TGTGCCATCAGTCCCTTCGACACGAGCAATCAGCCCCAGCATTTT.

The chain links TRBV27 to TRBJ2-3, with 10 positions matching TRBD2. CDR1 and CDR2 (germline): MNHEY, SMNVEV (reference sequence). Trimming took 5 bases from V and 1 from J; bases not matched to a gene: 6. The length of the CDR3 is 16 residues. CDR3 region: CASSPQGTSGTDTQYF. CDR3 nucleotides: TGTGCCAGCAGTCCCCAGGGGACTAGCGGCACAGATACGCAGTATTTT.

The chain has TRBV7-2 and TRBJ1-3, with 7 bases lining up with TRBD1. CDR1 SGHTA and CDR2 FQGNSA come from the germline V gene. This CDR3 has 15 residues. V trimming: 1 base; J trimming: 4 bases; junction bases outside the gene matches: 4. The CDR3 nucleotides are TGTGCCAGCAGCTTAGTGGCAGGGGGAGGAAACACCATATATTTT. Translated: CASSLVAGGGNTIYF.

The rearrangement uses TRBV4-1 and TRBJ1-2, with TRBD1 matching over 7 bases. V shed 0 bases, J shed 4 bases, and the junction held 8 bases outside the gene matches. Germline-derived CDR1 and CDR2 are MGHRA and YSYEKL. CDR3 length: 16 amino acids. The CDR3 loop is CASSQDYQGGGYGYTF. The CDR3 DNA sequence: TGCGCCAGCAGCCAAGACTATCAAGGGGGCGGCTATGGCTACACCTTC.

This chain uses TRBV2 with TRBJ2-2; tentatively, D is TRBD1 (6 bases). The CDR3 sequence is 15 residues long. Germline-derived CDR1 and CDR2 are SNHLY and FYNNEI. The V gene lost 1 base and the J gene lost 0 bases, with 6 bases spanning the gap. CDR3 protein: CASSEGQANTGELFF. The CDR3 DNA is TGTGCCAGCAGTGAAGGACAGGCGAACACCGGGGAGCTGTTTTTT.

The V call is TRBV12-5, the J call TRBJ1-5; a possible D gene is TRBD1 (5 bases). This CDR3 is 14 amino acids long. CDR1 LGHNT and CDR2 FRNRAP come from the germline V gene. V was cut by 0 bases and J by 5 bases, with 8 bases left in between. The CDR3 bases are TGTGCTAGTGGTTTGGTACCGGGGGATCAGCCCCAGCATTTT. It encodes CASGLVPGDQPQHF.

This clone was seen only a few times. The CDR3 is CASSPRQSPYEQYF. In nucleotides, the CDR3 is TGTGCCAGCAGCCCGCGACAGTCACCCTACGAGCAGTACTTC. The V and J genes are TRBV11-2 and TRBJ2-7, with D possibly matching TRBD1 (5 bases). Per germline, CDR1 SGHAT and CDR2 FQNNGV. With 5 bases removed from V and 2 bases from J, the gap between germline ends came to 13 bases. CDR3 length: 14 residues. The whole variable domain, remainder taken from reference TRBV11-2 and TRBJ2-7, is EAGVAQSPRYKIIEKRQSVAFWCNPISGHATLYWYQQILGQGPKLLIQFQNNGVVDDSQLPKDRFSAERLKGVDSTLKIQPAKLEDSAVYLCASSPRQSPYEQYFGPGTRLTVT.

The V and J genes are TRBV7-6 and TRBJ2-2, with D hard to call. This CDR3 spans 15 amino acids. V gave up 2 bases and J gave up 1 base, with 8 bases separating them. Germline V lookup: CDR1 SGHVS, CDR2 FNYEAQ. The CDR3 coding sequence is TGTGCCAGCAGCTTAACCCTACTGAACACCGGGGAGCTGTTTTTT. Translated: CASSLTLLNTGELFF.

This chain uses TRBV7-9 with TRBJ2-6; D unresolved. The CDR3 length is 13 residues. CDR1 and CDR2 (germline): SEHNR, FQNEAQ (reference sequence). V lost 1 base and J lost 12, with 10 bases in between. The CDR3 DNA follows: TGTGCCAGCAGCTTAGTAGACTCCTCCGTCCTGACTTTC. It codes for CASSLVDSSVLTF.

The chain combines TRBV15 with TRBJ1-2; D is possibly TRBD1 (5 bases). Trimming left V 0 bases short and J 7 bases short, with 12 bases between. CDR3 size: 14 residues. Germline values: CDR1 LNHNV, CDR2 YYDKDF (reference sequence). The CDR3 coding sequence is TGTGCCACCAGCAGAGATTCAGGGTGGGGTGGCTACACCTTC. Translation gives CATSRDSGWGGYTF.

This chain links TRBV7-8 with TRBJ1-2, with 11 bases fitting TRBD1. Looked up from germline, CDR1 is SGHVS and CDR2 is FQNEAQ. The ends lost 6 bases at V and 1 base at J; junction bases unmatched: 7. The length of the CDR3 is 16 residues. The CDR3 region is CASRLDRGPLNYGYTF. The CDR3 region has the DNA TGTGCCAGCAGACTGGACAGGGGGCCCCTTAACTATGGCTACACCTTC. The complete variable domain, with remaining parts taken from reference TRBV7-8 and TRBJ1-2, reads GAGVSQSPRYKVAKRGQDVALRCDPISGHVSLFWYQQALGQGPEFLTYFQNEAQLDKSGLPSDRFFAERPEGSVSTLKIQRTQQEDSAVYLCASRLDRGPLNYGYTFGSGTRLTVV.

This clone was detected a few times. The chain recombines TRBV27 with TRBJ2-5, with D uncertain. The CDR3 length is 14 residues. Trimming stripped 2 bases from V and 2 bases from J, with 9 bases between. Germline-derived CDR1 and CDR2 are MNHEY and SMNVEV (reference sequence). CDR3 DNA: TGTGCCAGCAGTTTAACCGGGTCGCAAGAGACCCAGTACTTC. It codes for CASSLTGSQETQYF.

This clone was counted a few times. The chain carries TRBV5-8 and TRBJ2-7; the match to TRBD1 covers 10 bases. Germline V gene data show CDR1 as SGHTS and CDR2 as YDEGEE. With 4 bases clipped from V and 4 bases from J, the junction kept 2 bases outside the gene matches. This CDR3 spans 13 amino acids. DNA of the CDR3: TGTGCCAGCAGCAGGGACAGGGGTTACGAGCAGTACTTC. Translating gives CASSRDRGYEQYF.

The V call is TRBV5-6, the J call TRBJ1-4, with TRBD1 matching 9 bases. Germline V gene sequence: CDR1 SGHDT, CDR2 YYEEEE. The CDR3 has 17 amino acids. With V trimmed by 4 bases and J by 6 bases, 13 bases remained unmatched. The CDR3 DNA sequence: TGTGCCAGCAGCACATCAACCGGGACAGGGACCCATGAAAAACTGTTTTTT. Protein product: CASSTSTGTGTHEKLFF.

The chain has TRBV29-1 and TRBJ1-2, with 7 bases fitting TRBD1. V lost 0 bases to trimming and J lost 9 bases; unmatched junction nucleotides: 13. CDR3 length: 15 amino acids. Germline loops: CDR1 SQVTM, CDR2 ANQGSEA. CDR3 in DNA: TGCAGCGTTGAAGATAGGACAGGCCAGGGTATTAGCTACACCTTC. This sequence encodes CSVEDRTGQGISYTF.

The chain uses TRBV4-2 and TRBJ2-5; no clear D. The V end lost 0 bases, the J end lost 3 bases, and 14 bases lay between the germline ends. Germline CDR1 is LGHNA and CDR2 is YNFKEQ. CDR3 length: 16 amino acids. The CDR3 DNA reads TGTGCCAGCAGCCAAGATACCGGTCAACGGGAAGAGACCCAGTACTTC. Amino acid sequence: CASSQDTGQREETQYF.

V and J are TRBV15 and TRBJ2-1; 10 bases map to TRBD2. The CDR3 consists of 14 residues. The germline V gene has CDR1 LNHNV and CDR2 YYDKDF (reference sequence). J gave up 8 bases and V 2 bases, and 3 bases lay outside the gene matches. CDR3 nucleotides: TGTGCCACCAGCAGACTAGCGGGGGAATATGAGCAGTTCTTC. Translating gives CATSRLAGEYEQFF. The variable domain in full, completed from reference TRBV15 and TRBJ2-1, reads DAMVIQNPRYQVTQFGKPVTLSCSQTLNHNVMYWYQQKSSQAPKLLFHYYDKDFNNEADTPDNFQSRRPNTSFCFLDIRSPGLGDTAMYLCATSRLAGEYEQFFGPGTRLTVL.

CDR3 coding DNA: TGTGCCAGCAGCAAGAGCTCCTACAATGAGCAGTTCTTC. It encodes CASSKSSYNEQFF. The J gene is TRBJ2-1, the V gene TRBV9; D not certain. V lost 4 bases to trimming and J lost 0 bases, with 5 bases between them. Germline CDR1 reads SGDLS; CDR2 reads YYNGEE. This CDR3 is 13 amino acids long.

This clone occurred once. The gene calls are TRBV9 and TRBJ2-5, with 8 positions matching TRBD2. The CDR3 is made up of 16 amino acids. The germline CDR1 and CDR2 sequences are SGDLS and YYNGEE. V gave up 4 bases and J gave up 5 bases; unmatched junction bases: 13. The CDR3 nucleotides read TGTGCCAGCAGCCCCTCCGCGGGGGGTTACGTGGAGACCCAGTACTTC. Its protein is CASSPSAGGYVETQYF.

Here the CDR3 DNA reads TGTGCCAGCAGTTCCTACAGGGTTAGCACAGATACGCAGTATTTT. This sequence encodes CASSSYRVSTDTQYF. The rearrangement uses TRBV27 and TRBJ2-3, with D possibly being TRBD1 (6 bases). Germline V gene sequence: CDR1 MNHEY, CDR2 SMNVEV (reference sequence). This CDR3 spans 15 amino acids. Trimming stripped 4 bases from V and 0 bases from J, with 11 bases between.

This chain connects TRBV30 to TRBJ1-5; 7 nucleotides agree with TRBD1. The J segment lost 6 bases and the V segment lost 5 bases, leaving 7 bases of the junction unmatched. The CDR3 spans 13 residues. Germline V lookup: CDR1 GTSNPN, CDR2 SVGIG (reference sequence). The chain's CDR3 is CAWQGGRGQPQHF. The DNA of the CDR3 is TGTGCCTGGCAGGGGGGTCGGGGTCAGCCCCAGCATTTT.

This sequence joins TRBV27 and TRBJ2-5; D may be TRBD1 (6 bases). CDR3 length equals 14 residues. Germline CDR1 is MNHEY and CDR2 is SMNVEV (reference sequence). V gave up 0 bases and J gave up 7 bases, with 12 bases separating them. CDR3 bases: TGTGCCAGCAGTTTATCGAACAGGGTGGGGACCCAGTACTTC. Its protein product is CASSLSNRVGTQYF.

This chain joins TRBV21-1 and TRBJ2-7; TRBD1 is the table's D call, not checked against the DNA. TRBV21-1 is a pseudogene segment. The CDR3 loop spans 15 amino acids. In nucleotides, the CDR3 is TGTGCCAGCAGCAAAGCTACACCTGATACCTACGAGCAGTACTTC. Translated: CASSKATPDTYEQYF.

The V gene is TRBV10-3, the J gene TRBJ1-2; 8 bases are a match to TRBD1. CDR1 ENHRY and CDR2 SYGVKD come from the germline V gene. V lost 7 bases to trimming and J lost 4 bases; unmatched junction nucleotides: 11. The CDR3 is 15 amino acids. CDR3: CAITEGQGGSYGYTF. CDR3 in DNA: TGTGCCATCACCGAAGGACAGGGAGGTAGCTATGGCTACACCTTC.

The chain employs TRBV18 and TRBJ2-7; D might be TRBD2 (6 bases). Looked up from germline, CDR1 is KGHSH and CDR2 is LQKENI. This CDR3 has 13 residues. Trimming cost V 3 bases and J 6 bases, with 12 bases left between them. The CDR3 is CASSPGWGGEQYV. CDR3 sequence (DNA): TGTGCCAGCTCACCGGGTTGGGGAGGCGAGCAGTACGTC.

Here the CDR3 reads CACRDSGYEKLFF. Written as DNA, the CDR3 is TGTGCCTGCCGGGACAGTGGCTATGAAAAACTGTTTTTT. V is TRBV30 and J is TRBJ1-4, with TRBD1 matching over 7 bases. The trim removed 6 bases at V and 6 bases at J, leaving 7 bases unmatched. From germline, CDR1 is GTSNPN and CDR2 SVGIG (reference sequence). The CDR3 runs to 13 residues.

The chain's CDR3 is CASRAGSETQYF. The CDR3 bases are TGTGCCAGCAGGGCAGGGTCCGAGACCCAGTACTTC. The chain employs TRBV2 and TRBJ2-5, with D perhaps matching TRBD1 (5 bases). Germline values: CDR1 SNHLY, CDR2 FYNNEI. The germline V and J ends were trimmed by 6 bases and 5 bases, with 10 bases remaining between them. The CDR3 totals 12 residues.